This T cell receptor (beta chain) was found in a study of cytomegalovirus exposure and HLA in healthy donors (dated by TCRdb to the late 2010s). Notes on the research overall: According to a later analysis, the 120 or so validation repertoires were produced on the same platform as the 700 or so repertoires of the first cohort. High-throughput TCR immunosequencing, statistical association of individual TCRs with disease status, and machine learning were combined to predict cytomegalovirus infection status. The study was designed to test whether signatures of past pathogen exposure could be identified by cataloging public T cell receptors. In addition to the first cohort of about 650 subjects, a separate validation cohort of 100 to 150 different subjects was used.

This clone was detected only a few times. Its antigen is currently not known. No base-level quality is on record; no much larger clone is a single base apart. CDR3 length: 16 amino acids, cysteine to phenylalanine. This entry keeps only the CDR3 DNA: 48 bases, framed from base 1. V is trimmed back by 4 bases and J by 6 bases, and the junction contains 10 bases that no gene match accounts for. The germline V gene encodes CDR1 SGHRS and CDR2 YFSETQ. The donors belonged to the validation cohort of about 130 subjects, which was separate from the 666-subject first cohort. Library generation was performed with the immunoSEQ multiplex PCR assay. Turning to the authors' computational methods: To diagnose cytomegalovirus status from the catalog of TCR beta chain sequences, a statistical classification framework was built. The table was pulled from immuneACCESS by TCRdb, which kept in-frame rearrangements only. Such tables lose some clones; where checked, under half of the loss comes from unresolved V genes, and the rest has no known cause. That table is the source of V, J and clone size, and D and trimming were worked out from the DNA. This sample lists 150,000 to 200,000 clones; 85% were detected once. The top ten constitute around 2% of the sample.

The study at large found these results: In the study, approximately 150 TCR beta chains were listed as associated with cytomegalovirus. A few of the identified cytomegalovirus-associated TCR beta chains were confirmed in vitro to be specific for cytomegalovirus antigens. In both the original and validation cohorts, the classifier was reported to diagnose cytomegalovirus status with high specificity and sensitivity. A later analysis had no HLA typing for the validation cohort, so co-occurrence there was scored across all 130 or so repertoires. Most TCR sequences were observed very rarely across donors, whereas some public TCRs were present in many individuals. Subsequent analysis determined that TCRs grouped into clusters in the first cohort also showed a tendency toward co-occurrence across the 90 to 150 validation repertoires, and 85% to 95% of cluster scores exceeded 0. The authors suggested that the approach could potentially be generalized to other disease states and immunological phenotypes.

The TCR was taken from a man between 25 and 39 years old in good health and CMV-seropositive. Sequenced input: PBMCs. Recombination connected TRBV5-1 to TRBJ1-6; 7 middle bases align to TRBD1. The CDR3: CASSTTGTRGNSPLHF. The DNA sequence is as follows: TGCGCCAGCAGCACGACAGGGACTAGGGGTAATTCACCCCTCCACTTT.